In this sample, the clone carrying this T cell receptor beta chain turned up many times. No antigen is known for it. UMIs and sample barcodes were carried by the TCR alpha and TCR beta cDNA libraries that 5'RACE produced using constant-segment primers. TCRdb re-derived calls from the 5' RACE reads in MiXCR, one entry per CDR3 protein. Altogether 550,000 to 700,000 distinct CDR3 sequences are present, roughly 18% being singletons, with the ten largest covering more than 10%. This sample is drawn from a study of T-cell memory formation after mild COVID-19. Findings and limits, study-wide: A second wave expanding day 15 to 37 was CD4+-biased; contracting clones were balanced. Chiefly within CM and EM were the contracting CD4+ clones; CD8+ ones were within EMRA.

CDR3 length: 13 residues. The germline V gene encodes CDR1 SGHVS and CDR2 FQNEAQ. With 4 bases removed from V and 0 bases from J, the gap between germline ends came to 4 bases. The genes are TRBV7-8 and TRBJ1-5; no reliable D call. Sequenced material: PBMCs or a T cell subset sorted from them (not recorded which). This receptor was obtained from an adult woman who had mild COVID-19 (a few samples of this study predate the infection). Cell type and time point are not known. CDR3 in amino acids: CASSYNSNQPQHF. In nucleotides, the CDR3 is TGTGCCAGCAGCTATAATAGCAATCAGCCCCAGCATTTT.